Presented here are 14 T cell receptor beta chains from one specimen sequenced in a study of cytomegalovirus exposure and HLA in healthy donors. PCR was performed using 60 Vbeta and 13 Jbeta primers. Repertoires were generated with immunoSEQ multiplex PCR, while TCRdb's copy carries only in-frame clones and drops some. The sample holds 120,000 or so clones; over 65% are singletons and the top ten take approximately 11%. Input material: PBMCs. The receptors derive from a man aged 25 to 40 in good health and CMV-seropositive.

This clone was detected a few times. The V call is TRBV11-2, the J call TRBJ2-2; tentative D call: TRBD1 (5 bases). From germline, CDR1 is SGHAT and CDR2 FQNNGV. The CDR3 contains 15 residues. Trimming removed 2 bases at V and 4 bases at J, with 11 bases between. The CDR3 protein is CASSLSGISTGELFF. The CDR3 DNA reads TGTGCCAGCAGCTTATCAGGGATAAGCACCGGGGAGCTGTTTTTT.

The V and J genes are TRBV5-1 and TRBJ2-2, with TRBD1 as a possible D gene (5 bases). This CDR3 is built from 17 residues. The germline gives CDR1 SGHRS, CDR2 YFSETQ. Trimming took off 3 bases at V and 7 bases at J, with 22 bases between the two ends. The CDR3 spells CASSWPLGHGIGGELFF. CDR3 coding DNA: TGCGCCAGCAGCTGGCCTTTGGGGCACGGAATCGGCGGGGAGCTGTTTTTT. Full variable domain (outside the CDR3, taken from reference TRBV5-1 and TRBJ2-2): KAGVTQTPRYLIKTRGQQVTLSCSPISGHRSVSWYQQTPGQGLQFLFEYFSETQRNKGNFPGRFSGRQFSNSRSEMNVSTLELGDSALYLCASSWPLGHGIGGELFFGEGSRLTVL.

This chain links TRBV11-2 with TRBJ2-7, with D possibly being TRBD1 (6 bases). Trimming cost V 1 base and J 4 bases, with 14 bases left between them. The CDR3 length is 15 residues. Germline V gene sequence: CDR1 SGHAT, CDR2 FQNNGV. For the CDR3, the DNA is TGTGCCAGCAGCTTAGGAGGGACACTTGATTACGAGCAGTACTTC. It encodes CASSLGGTLDYEQYF. Combining the CDR3 with reference TRBV11-2 and TRBJ2-7 gives the whole variable domain EAGVAQSPRYKIIEKRQSVAFWCNPISGHATLYWYQQILGQGPKLLIQFQNNGVVDDSQLPKDRFSAERLKGVDSTLKIQPAKLEDSAVYLCASSLGGTLDYEQYFGPGTRLTVT.

This clone was seen a handful of times. The V and J genes are TRBV4-1 and TRBJ2-1; 11 bases match TRBD2. Per the germline V gene, CDR1 is MGHRA and CDR2 is YSYEKL. V trimming: 3 bases; J trimming: 5 bases; junction bases outside the gene matches: 6. CDR3 length: 16 amino acids. The CDR3 here is CASSHAIAGGDNEQFF. The CDR3 nucleotides are TGCGCCAGCAGCCACGCCATAGCGGGAGGGGACAATGAGCAGTTCTTC.

The rearrangement uses TRBV27 and TRBJ1-1; D not certain. CDR3 length equals 14 residues. CDR1 and CDR2 from the germline V gene are MNHEY and SMNVEV (reference sequence). The ends were cut back, 3 bases at V and 1 base at J, with 9 bases in the middle. The CDR3 spells CASSFGTANTEAFF. CDR3 bases: TGTGCCAGCAGTTTTGGCACAGCGAACACTGAAGCTTTCTTT.

This chain uses TRBV6-5 with TRBJ2-7; 7 bases are a match to TRBD1. This CDR3 contains 15 residues. With 5 bases clipped from V and 0 bases from J, the junction kept 7 bases outside the gene matches. Germline V gene sequence: CDR1 MNHEY, CDR2 SVGAGI. The CDR3 nucleotides are TGTGCCAGCAGTCTCGGACAGGCGGGCTCCTACGAGCAGTACTTC. This sequence encodes CASSLGQAGSYEQYF.

In DNA form, the CDR3 reads TGTGCCAGCAGCTTTGGGGGGTACATCACAGATACGCAGTATTTT. It yields the protein CASSFGGYITDTQYF. The chain has TRBV5-8 and TRBJ2-3, with D tentatively TRBD2 (6 bases). The V end was cut by 2 bases, the J end by 2 bases, with 12 bases between. This CDR3 has 15 residues. The germline gives CDR1 SGHTS, CDR2 YDEGEE.

The rearrangement links TRBV29-1 to TRBJ2-1; unclear D gene. There are 13 residues in the CDR3. V dropped 6 bases and J dropped 1 base, with 10 bases sitting between them. Germline lookup yields CDR1 SQVTM and CDR2 ANQGSEA. CDR3 in amino acids: CSVRERSYNEQFF. The CDR3 DNA follows: TGCAGCGTCCGCGAGCGTTCCTACAATGAGCAGTTCTTC.

The chain is built from TRBV7-2 and TRBJ1-5; TRBD1 might be the D (5 bases). Per the germline V gene, CDR1 is SGHTA and CDR2 is FQGNSA. V shed 7 bases and J shed 4 bases, with 14 bases lying between them. The CDR3 spans 14 residues. This CDR3 reads CASTDVAGNQPQHF. The CDR3 bases are TGTGCCAGCACCGACGTGGCAGGGAATCAGCCCCAGCATTTT.

V is TRBV6-1 and J is TRBJ2-7, with 11 bases identical to TRBD2. Germline V CDR1 and CDR2: MNHNS, SASEGT. Trimming at V came to 10 bases and at J to 6 bases, leaving 5 bases not matched to a gene. There are 12 residues in the CDR3. Here the CDR3 reads CAMGLAEREQYF. The DNA for the CDR3 is TGTGCCATGGGACTAGCGGAGCGCGAGCAGTACTTC.

The chain couples TRBV11-3 to TRBJ2-7, with D perhaps TRBD1 (6 bases). The CDR3 is 14 amino acids. V shed 5 bases and J shed 6 bases, with 17 bases lying between them. Germline-derived CDR1 and CDR2 are SGHNT and YENEEA. This CDR3 reads CASSRNHRGGEQYF. The DNA for the CDR3 is TGTGCCAGCAGCCGCAACCATCGAGGGGGCGAGCAGTACTTC. The entire variable domain, with the rest obtained from reference TRBV11-3 and TRBJ2-7, is as follows: EAGVVQSPRYKIIEKKQPVAFWCNPISGHNTLYWYLQNLGQGPELLIRYENEEAVDDSQLPKDRFSAERLKGVDSTLKIQPAELGDSAVYLCASSRNHRGGEQYFGPGTRLTVT.

The rearrangement joins TRBV10-3 to TRBJ2-7; 10 bases map to TRBD1. Germline lookup yields CDR1 ENHRY and CDR2 SYGVKD. Losses at the gene ends were 6 bases for V and 3 bases for J; bases not matched to a gene: 23. The length of the CDR3 is 20 residues. In DNA, the CDR3 is TGTGCCATCAGGACTTCCGCTGGGACAGGGGAGGGGGGTTTGAACTACGAGCAGTACTTC. Protein: CAIRTSAGTGEGGLNYEQYF.

This chain joins TRBV4-3 and TRBJ2-2; TRBD2 might be the D (6 bases). CDR1 is LGHNA and CDR2 is YSLEER in the germline V gene. This CDR3 comprises 18 residues. The V and J ends lost 1 base and 5 bases respectively, with 20 bases between them. The CDR3 spells CASSQAEVTGVGTGELFF. CDR3 sequence (DNA): TGCGCCAGCAGCCAAGCGGAGGTTACGGGAGTAGGTACCGGGGAGCTGTTTTTT.

The chain has TRBV28 and TRBJ1-1, with D perhaps TRBD1 (6 bases). V lost 8 bases and J 1 base, leaving 17 bases between the germline ends. CDR1 MDHEN and CDR2 SYDVKM come from the germline V gene. The CDR3 length is 15 residues. The chain's CDR3 is CASGPAGAGNTEAFF. CDR3 in DNA: TGTGCCAGCGGGCCAGCAGGGGCGGGGAACACTGAAGCTTTCTTT.